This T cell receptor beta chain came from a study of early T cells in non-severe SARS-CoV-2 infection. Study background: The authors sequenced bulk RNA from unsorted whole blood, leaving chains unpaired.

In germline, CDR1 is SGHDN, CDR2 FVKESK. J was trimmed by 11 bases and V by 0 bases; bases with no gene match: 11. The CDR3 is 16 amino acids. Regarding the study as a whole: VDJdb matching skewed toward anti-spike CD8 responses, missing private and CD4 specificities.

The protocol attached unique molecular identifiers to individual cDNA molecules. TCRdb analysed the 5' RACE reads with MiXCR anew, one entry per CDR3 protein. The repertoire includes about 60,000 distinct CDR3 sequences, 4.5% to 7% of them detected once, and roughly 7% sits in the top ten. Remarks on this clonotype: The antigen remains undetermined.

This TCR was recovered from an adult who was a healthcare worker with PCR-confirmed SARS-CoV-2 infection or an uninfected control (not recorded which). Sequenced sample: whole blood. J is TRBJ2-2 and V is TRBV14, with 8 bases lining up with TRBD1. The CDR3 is CASSQDSRTGLGELFF. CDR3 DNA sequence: TGTGCCAGCAGCCAAGATTCTCGGACAGGGCTTGGTGAGCTGTTTTTT. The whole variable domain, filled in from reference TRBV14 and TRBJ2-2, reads EAGVTQFPSHSVIEKGQTVTLRCDPISGHDNLYWYRRVMGKEIKFLLHFVKESKQDESGMPNNRFLAERTGGTYSTLKVQPAELEDSGVYFCASSQDSRTGLGELFFGEGSRLTVL.